This T cell receptor beta chain was documented in a study of T cells expressing NK-cell markers. The germline gives CDR1 SGHAT, CDR2 FQNNGV. The CDR3 length is 14 residues. TCRdb re-called the 5' RACE reads and gives one entry per CDR3 protein, without DNA. The repertoire table contains some 460,000 distinct CDR3 sequences. Sequencing was done on a sample of blood T cells: a sorted CD56 or NKG2C T cell subset, CD4+ or CD8+ T cells, or bulk PBMC T cells (not recorded which). This TCR derives from a woman aged 50 to 65 in good health. V is TRBV11-2 and J is TRBJ2-1. Here the CDR3 reads CASSLGWSYNEQFF.